One and the same sample provided the 29 T cell receptor beta chains below, sequenced in a study of blood T cell repertoires in COVID-19. Assay: immunoSEQ multiplex PCR; the TCRdb copy retains only in-frame clones and omits some. This table holds approximately 52,000 clones, 90% found once. The material sequenced was peripheral blood. The receptors stem from a human donor with active COVID-19. The donor label of this sample is uncertain.

The V gene is TRBV6-1, the J gene TRBJ2-3, with a tentative D call TRBD1 (5 bases). Germline V CDR1 and CDR2: MNHNS, SASEGT. With 2 bases removed from V and 0 bases from J, the gap between germline ends came to 9 bases. The CDR3 runs 15 residues. The CDR3 sequence: CASSEIRGSTDTQYF. The CDR3 bases are TGTGCCAGCAGTGAAATTAGGGGCAGCACAGATACGCAGTATTTT.

The chain employs TRBV7-2 and TRBJ2-3, with 13 bases aligning to TRBD2. In germline, CDR1 is SGHTA, CDR2 FQGNSA. CDR3 length equals 13 residues. The CDR3 DNA reads as TGTGGGACTAGCGGGGGCCACACAGATACGCAGTATTTT. This codes for CGTSGGHTDTQYF.

This sequence joins TRBV7-9 and TRBJ2-3, with 14 positions matching TRBD2. Germline assignment: CDR1 SEHNR and CDR2 FQNEAQ (reference sequence). The CDR3 is 17 amino acids. Germline trimming cut 5 bases from V and 4 bases from J; bases unmatched to any gene: 8. The CDR3 loop reads CASSPRTSGGLADTQYF. CDR3 nucleotide sequence: TGTGCCAGCAGCCCAAGGACTAGCGGGGGGCTCGCAGATACGCAGTATTTT.

CDR3 in amino acids: CASSQEGLAGAPGETQYF. The CDR3 DNA reads as TGTGCCAGCAGCCAAGAGGGACTAGCGGGGGCCCCCGGGGAGACCCAGTACTTC. The chain combines TRBV4-2 with TRBJ2-5; TRBD2 agrees at 14 bases. The germline V gene has CDR1 LGHNA and CDR2 YNFKEQ. This CDR3 comprises 18 residues. V lost 0 bases and J lost 5; bases outside the gene matches: 8.

A few counts support this clone. This chain joins TRBV11-2 and TRBJ1-1, with TRBD1 matching 10 bases. Trimming at V came to 6 bases and at J to 5 bases, leaving 15 bases not matched to a gene. The CDR3 contains 17 residues. Germline CDR1 and CDR2: SGHAT and FQNNGV. CDR3 amino acids: CASRPRPDRGEETEAFF. As DNA, the CDR3 is TGTGCCAGCAGACCTAGGCCGGACAGGGGGGAAGAGACTGAAGCTTTCTTT. Using reference TRBV11-2 and TRBJ1-1 for the parts outside the CDR3, the full variable domain is EAGVAQSPRYKIIEKRQSVAFWCNPISGHATLYWYQQILGQGPKLLIQFQNNGVVDDSQLPKDRFSAERLKGVDSTLKIQPAKLEDSAVYLCASRPRPDRGEETEAFFGQGTRLTVV.

This sequence joins TRBV11-2 and TRBJ2-1, with TRBD1 as a possible D gene (5 bases). Trimming pared 3 bases from V and 2 bases from J, leaving 14 bases between. CDR3 length: 16 amino acids. Germline V gene data show CDR1 as SGHAT and CDR2 as FQNNGV. CDR3 sequence reads: CASSFLSGPPYNEQFF. CDR3 nucleotide sequence: TGTGCCAGCAGCTTCCTTTCAGGGCCCCCCTACAATGAGCAGTTCTTC.

This chain uses TRBV2 with TRBJ2-3, with D hard to call. CDR3 length: 16 residues. Trimming took off 6 bases at V and 0 bases at J, with 16 bases between the two ends. Germline CDR1 reads SNHLY; CDR2 reads FYNNEI. In nucleotides, the CDR3 is TGTGCCAGCAGGACCCGAGGAGCAATTAGCACAGATACGCAGTATTTT. Translating gives CASRTRGAISTDTQYF.

This chain connects TRBV6-5 to TRBJ2-1; 9 bases fit TRBD2. Germline V gene data show CDR1 as MNHEY and CDR2 as SVGAGI. This CDR3 spans 13 amino acids. V lost 7 bases, J lost 9 bases, and 7 bases stayed unmatched. CDR3 loop: CASILAGAGEQFF. The CDR3 DNA is TGTGCCAGCATATTAGCGGGAGCGGGTGAGCAGTTCTTC.

The V call is TRBV15, the J call TRBJ2-1; tentative D call: TRBD1 (5 bases). Per the germline V gene, CDR1 is LNHNV and CDR2 is YYDKDF (reference sequence). CDR3 size: 14 residues. V was cut by 0 bases and J by 7 bases, with 10 bases left in between. The CDR3 sequence: CATSRDGALNEQFF. The CDR3 DNA reads TGTGCCACCAGCAGAGATGGGGCGCTAAATGAGCAGTTCTTC.

The V gene is TRBV30, the J gene TRBJ2-1, with a possible D match to TRBD2 (5 bases). CDR3 size: 13 residues. Germline assignment: CDR1 GTSNPN and CDR2 SVGIG (reference sequence). V shed 3 bases and J shed 7 bases, with 13 bases lying between them. CDR3 loop: CAWRRPWENEQFF. The CDR3 coding sequence is TGTGCCTGGAGGAGACCCTGGGAGAATGAGCAGTTCTTC.

This clone has only one observation. J is TRBJ2-1 and V is TRBV28; tentatively, D is TRBD2 (5 bases). The CDR3 is made up of 14 amino acids. V lost 6 bases to trimming and J lost 3 bases, with 12 bases between them. In germline, CDR1 is MDHEN, CDR2 SYDVKM. CDR3 DNA sequence: TGTGCCAGCAGGATCGGGGTTAACTACAATGAGCAGTTCTTC. Encoded protein: CASRIGVNYNEQFF.

Written as DNA, the CDR3 is TGCGCCAGCAGGGCCGGGACAGGGCCGGGGTTCGAGCAGTACTTC. Amino acid sequence: CASRAGTGPGFEQYF. V is TRBV10-1 and J is TRBJ2-7, with TRBD1 matching over 9 bases. The junction had 12 bases not matched to a gene; V was cut back by 6 bases and J by 6 bases. The CDR3 runs 15 residues. The germline gives CDR1 WNHNN, CDR2 SYGVQD (reference sequence).

V is TRBV9 and J is TRBJ2-2; D is perhaps TRBD2 (5 bases). From germline, CDR1 is SGDLS and CDR2 YYNGEE. Trimming took off 7 bases at V and 2 bases at J, with 12 bases between the two ends. The CDR3 contains 14 residues. CDR3 sequence reads: CASSGRGNTGELFF. The CDR3 coding sequence is TGTGCCAGCTCAGGTCGGGGAAACACCGGGGAGCTGTTTTTT.

The table lists this clone with a count of one. V and J are TRBV5-1 and TRBJ2-1; D is possibly TRBD2 (5 bases). The CDR3 length is 14 residues. Between the trimmed V and J ends, which lost 4 bases and 9 bases, there was a span of 17 bases. The germline V gene has CDR1 SGHRS and CDR2 YFSETQ. The CDR3 region has the DNA TGCGCCAGCAGCCTGGAGGACTCTCACGGTGAGCAGTTCTTC. It encodes CASSLEDSHGEQFF.

The chain carries TRBV30 and TRBJ2-2, with 8 bases identical to TRBD1. There are 15 residues in the CDR3. With V trimmed by 3 bases and J by 3 bases, 6 bases remained unmatched. CDR1 GTSNPN and CDR2 SVGIG come from the germline V gene (reference sequence). The CDR3 spells CAWSSDRDYTGELFF. The CDR3 DNA reads as TGTGCCTGGAGCTCGGACAGGGACTACACCGGGGAGCTGTTTTTT.

This clone was found a few times. The chain links TRBV5-6 to TRBJ1-5; D is possibly TRBD1 (6 bases). V was clipped by 1 base and J by 1 base, with 12 bases between them. The CDR3 is made up of 16 amino acids. The germline V gene has CDR1 SGHDT and CDR2 YYEEEE. CDR3: CASSLTGRGSNQPQHF. CDR3 bases: TGTGCCAGCAGCTTGACAGGGAGAGGGAGCAATCAGCCCCAGCATTTT.

The rearrangement uses TRBV27 and TRBJ2-7; possibly TRBD2 for D (6 bases). V lost 5 bases to trimming and J lost 3 bases, with 17 bases between them. The CDR3 consists of 15 residues. From germline, CDR1 is MNHEY and CDR2 SMNVEV (reference sequence). The chain's CDR3 is CASSALPGLDYEQYF. The DNA for the CDR3 is TGTGCCAGCAGTGCCCTACCGGGACTCGACTACGAGCAGTACTTC.

J is TRBJ1-2 and V is TRBV20-1; TRBD1 matches 9 bases. This CDR3 has 15 residues. Unmatched junction bases numbered 9, after V lost 3 bases and J lost 4 bases. From germline, CDR1 is DFQATT and CDR2 SNEGSKA (reference sequence). The CDR3 protein is CSASSGQGDGYGYTF. CDR3 DNA: TGCAGTGCTAGTTCGGGACAGGGTGACGGCTATGGCTACACCTTC.

This chain joins TRBV6-4 and TRBJ2-3; D possibly corresponds to TRBD2 (7 bases). CDR3 length: 15 residues. Trimming left V 6 bases short and J 5 bases short, with 18 bases between. Germline V gene sequence: CDR1 MRHNA, CDR2 SNTAGT. The CDR3 DNA is TGTGCCAGCAGCCCTGGGGGGGCGCAGGGAGATACGCAGTATTTT. Translation: CASSPGGAQGDTQYF.

The chain recombines TRBV3-1 (or the pseudogene TRBV3-2) with TRBJ2-7; 14 positions agree with TRBD2. CDR1 is LGHDT, CDR2 YNNKEL, per germline (reference sequence). The CDR3 is 17 residues long. With 4 bases clipped from V and 3 bases from J, the junction kept 8 bases outside the gene matches. CDR3 nucleotide sequence: TGTGCCAGCAGCCTGAGAGAGGGACTAGCGGGAGTCTACGAGCAGTACTTC. Amino acids: CASSLREGLAGVYEQYF.

This clone appeared once. V gene TRBV2 combines with J gene TRBJ1-1, with D hard to call. There are 12 residues in the CDR3. Germline V gives CDR1 SNHLY, CDR2 FYNNEI. Between the trimmed V and J ends, which lost 8 bases and 1 base, there was a span of 8 bases. The CDR3 sequence: CASLEANTEAFF. CDR3 in DNA: TGTGCCAGCTTGGAGGCGAACACTGAAGCTTTCTTT.

V usage is TRBV5-1 and J usage is TRBJ2-2, with 8 bases fitting TRBD1. V trimming: 4 bases; J trimming: 6 bases; junction bases outside the gene matches: 5. CDR1 is SGHRS, CDR2 YFSETQ, per germline. CDR3 length equals 14 residues. In DNA, the CDR3 is TGCGCCAGCAGCCCCGGACAGGGTTCCGGGGAGCTGTTTTTT. Its translation is CASSPGQGSGELFF.

CDR3 in amino acids: CASSLEAGYEQYV. DNA for the CDR3: TGCGCCAGCAGCTTGGAGGCAGGCTACGAGCAGTACGTC. The chain has TRBV5-1 and TRBJ2-7, with unresolved D. Trimming left V 0 bases short and J 3 bases short, with 7 bases between. Germline V gene lookup returns CDR1 SGHRS and CDR2 YFSETQ. CDR3 length: 13 residues.

The gene calls are TRBV24-1 and TRBJ2-5; D is uncertain. The germline V gene has CDR1 KGHDR and CDR2 SFDVKD. Trimming took 1 base from V and 4 from J, leaving 6 bases between them. The CDR3 consists of 13 residues. CDR3 sequence (DNA): TGTGCCACCAGTGATTTTTCCGGAGAGACCCAGTACTTC. This codes for CATSDFSGETQYF.

The chain is built from TRBV11-2 and TRBJ2-5, with unresolved D. The CDR3 spans 12 residues. The V and J ends lost 6 bases and 0 bases respectively, with 5 bases between them. The germline CDR1 and CDR2 sequences are SGHAT and FQNNGV. CDR3 sequence reads: CASRRYQETQYF. CDR3 in DNA: TGTGCCAGCAGGCGGTACCAAGAGACCCAGTACTTC.

The chain links TRBV2 to TRBJ2-3; D perhaps matches TRBD2 (5 bases). The CDR3 is 15 amino acids. Deletions cut 4 bases from V and 2 bases from J, with 13 bases between. The V gene's germline CDR1 is SNHLY and CDR2 FYNNEI. The CDR3: CASSAEAAPTDTQYF. CDR3 coding DNA: TGTGCCAGCAGTGCGGAAGCGGCACCCACAGATACGCAGTATTTT.

This clone was detected only once. The CDR3 is CASSERGAGDTQYF. The CDR3 DNA is TGCGCCAGCAGCGAGCGGGGGGCAGGGGATACGCAGTATTTT. The J gene is TRBJ2-3, the V gene TRBV5-1; TRBD2 aligns across 9 bases. The CDR3 is 14 amino acids. Germline CDR1 SGHRS, CDR2 YFSETQ. The trim removed 4 bases at V and 6 bases at J, leaving 6 bases unmatched.

The chain links TRBV25-1 to TRBJ1-6; tentatively, D is TRBD1 (5 bases). With 4 bases removed from V and 8 bases from J, the gap between germline ends came to 12 bases. The CDR3 covers 14 residues. Germline CDR1 MGHDK, CDR2 SYGVNS. This CDR3 is CASSAAGYDSPLHF. In DNA, the CDR3 is TGTGCCAGCAGTGCGGCAGGGTACGATTCACCCCTCCACTTT. Full variable domain (remainder filled in from reference TRBV25-1 and TRBJ1-6): EADIYQTPRYLVIGTGKKITLECSQTMGHDKMYWYQQDPGMELHLIHYSYGVNSTEKGDLSSESTVSRIRTEHFPLTLESARPSHTSQYLCASSAAGYDSPLHFGNGTRLTVT.

The chain has TRBV9 and TRBJ2-7; 10 nucleotides line up with TRBD1. The germline V gene has CDR1 SGDLS and CDR2 YYNGEE. The CDR3 loop spans 16 amino acids. V lost 1 base, J lost 3 bases, and 7 bases stayed unmatched. CDR3 protein: CASSVRQGASSYEQYF. CDR3 sequence (DNA): TGTGCCAGCAGCGTAAGACAGGGGGCGTCGAGCTACGAGCAGTACTTC.